These 9 T cell receptor beta chains were all obtained from the same sample, sequenced in a study of regulatory T cells in long-lasting Graves disease. Time point of the sample: newly diagnosed GD, antithyroid drugs for less than 3 months. PBMC RNA was the source of the TCR library. Building of the TCR beta libraries involved iRepertoire HTBI primers and Arm-PCR of CDR3 regions. Each CDR3 protein gets one entry after TCRdb re-called the multiplex PCR reads with MiXCR. The table has 400,000 to 500,000 distinct CDR3 sequences, 16% seen once. These data also formed part of another study, on T cells in Graves' hyperthyroidism and ophthalmopathy.

The sequencing used peripheral blood mononuclear cells (PBMCs), collected at new diagnosis, from a patient treated with antithyroid drugs. The receptors come from a woman aged 18-29 years with Graves disease.

J is TRBJ1-1 and V is TRBV7-3; 8 bases map to TRBD1. V shed 3 bases and J 6 bases; nucleotides not matched to a gene: 6. This CDR3 contains 14 residues. Germline CDR1 is SGHTA and CDR2 is FQGTGA. The chain's CDR3 is CASSLSQGEAEAFF. The CDR3 DNA reads TGTGCCAGCAGCTTGTCACAGGGGGAAGCTGAAGCTTTCTTT. Full variable domain (rest looked up from reference TRBV7-3 and TRBJ1-1): GAGVSQTPSNKVTEKGKYVELRCDPISGHTALYWYRQSLGQGPEFLIYFQGTGAADDSGLPNDRFFAVRPEGSVSTLKIQRTERGDSAVYLCASSLSQGEAEAFFGQGTRLTVV.

This clonotype was found a few times. V usage is TRBV28 and J usage is TRBJ2-7, with TRBD2 matching 7 bases. With 3 bases clipped from V and 2 bases from J, the junction kept 7 bases outside the gene matches. Germline V gene data show CDR1 as MDHEN and CDR2 as SYDVKM. This CDR3 contains 15 residues. CDR3 bases: TGTGCCAGCAGTTTCGGGCTAGCGGATACCTACGAGCAGTACTTC. It translates to CASSFGLADTYEQYF.

This clonotype was seen once. The chain employs TRBV2 and TRBJ2-4; 9 nucleotides line up with TRBD1. This CDR3 is 15 amino acids long. Germline V CDR1 and CDR2: SNHLY, FYNNEI. The junction had 3 bases not matched to a gene; V was cut back by 6 bases and J by 0 bases. The CDR3 DNA reads TGTGCCAGCAGGACAGGGGGGAAAGCCAAAAACATTCAGTACTTC. Amino acids: CASRTGGKAKNIQYF.

V usage is TRBV10-3 and J usage is TRBJ2-1; D is perhaps TRBD2 (6 bases). Trimming removed 3 bases from V and 10 bases from J, with 19 bases in between. The CDR3 covers 15 residues. The germline gives CDR1 ENHRY, CDR2 SYGVKD. CDR3 sequence reads: CAISDPGTSTYEQFF. DNA of the CDR3: TGTGCCATCAGTGATCCCGGGACTTCAACCTACGAGCAGTTCTTC.

Remarks on this clonotype: This may arise from a read error, as a much more abundant clone is one base away. This chain joins TRBV12-3 or TRBV12-4 and TRBJ2-3; D uncertain. CDR3 size: 13 residues. The CDR3 sequence is CASGNGPPDTRYF. The CDR3 bases are TGTGCCAGCGGAAACGGACCGCCCGATACGCGGTATTTT.

At least ten counts were recorded for this clonotype. V gene TRBV7-8 combines with J gene TRBJ2-1; TRBD2 agrees at 11 bases. The CDR3 consists of 14 residues. Losses at the gene ends were 4 bases for V and 8 bases for J; bases not matched to a gene: 4. Germline V CDR1 and CDR2: SGHVS, FQNEAQ. The CDR3: CASSSVAGGHEQFF. CDR3 nucleotide sequence: TGTGCCAGCAGCTCCGTAGCGGGAGGGCATGAGCAGTTCTTC.

This clonotype was seen once. A much larger clone differs from this one at a single base, so this may be a read error. V and J are TRBV7-8 and TRBJ2-3; D unclear. The germline V gene encodes CDR1 SGHVS and CDR2 FQNEAQ. The CDR3 has 14 residues. The CDR3 DNA is TGTGCCAGCAGCTTTGAACTTGGCACAGATAGGCAGTATTTT. Protein product: CASSFELGTDRQYF.

This clonotype has a count of ten or more. The J gene is TRBJ1-1, the V gene TRBV7-3; 9 nucleotides agree with TRBD1. Germline V gives CDR1 SGHTA, CDR2 FQGTGA. The CDR3 contains 13 residues. Unmatched junction bases numbered 3, after V lost 1 base and J lost 9 bases. This CDR3 reads CASSLRQGGQAFF. The CDR3 bases are TGTGCCAGCAGCTTAAGACAGGGGGGGCAAGCTTTCTTT.

This clonotype was found many times. The J gene is TRBJ2-7, the V gene TRBV2; D perhaps matches TRBD1 (6 bases). Trimming took off 6 bases at V and 0 bases at J, with 15 bases between the two ends. The CDR3 has 15 residues. Germline CDR1 and CDR2: SNHLY and FYNNEI. CDR3 in amino acids: CASRMDRRLSYEQYF. CDR3 nucleotide sequence: TGTGCCAGCAGAATGGACAGACGTCTCTCCTACGAGCAGTACTTC.